This T cell receptor beta chain was captured by sequencing in a study of shared clonotypes between healthy human individuals. Study-level information: The study used three CD4 naive, three CD4 memory, two CD8 naive and one CD8 memory plate per donor. Study-wide points: The genetic and exposure-history diversity represented was limited by few donors. The naive CD4 repertoires of a few donors were compared, and approximately 5% of clonotypes were shared.

Per the study methods: From ImmunoSEQ came sequences covering only the junction and carrying no quality scores, so filtering differed. Repertoires were generated with immunoSEQ multiplex PCR, while TCRdb's copy carries only in-frame clones and drops some. V, J and clone size are taken as reported in that table, and D and trimming were inferred from the DNA itself. This table holds some 2,000,000 clones, 95% found once. The ends lost 4 bases at V and 9 bases at J; junction bases unmatched: 11. Germline CDR1 reads SGHRS; CDR2 reads YFSETQ. The CDR3 contains 16 residues. Turning to this clone: The antigen is not known.

Input material: naive CD4+ T cells sorted from blood. Subset given: CD45RA+ positively selected. The receptor comes from a man aged 18 to 29 in good health. The chain couples TRBV5-1 to TRBJ2-1; 12 nucleotides agree with TRBD2. The CDR3: CASSDLLAGGLVEQFF. CDR3 coding DNA: TGCGCCAGCAGCGATCTACTAGCGGGGGGTTTGGTTGAGCAGTTCTTC.